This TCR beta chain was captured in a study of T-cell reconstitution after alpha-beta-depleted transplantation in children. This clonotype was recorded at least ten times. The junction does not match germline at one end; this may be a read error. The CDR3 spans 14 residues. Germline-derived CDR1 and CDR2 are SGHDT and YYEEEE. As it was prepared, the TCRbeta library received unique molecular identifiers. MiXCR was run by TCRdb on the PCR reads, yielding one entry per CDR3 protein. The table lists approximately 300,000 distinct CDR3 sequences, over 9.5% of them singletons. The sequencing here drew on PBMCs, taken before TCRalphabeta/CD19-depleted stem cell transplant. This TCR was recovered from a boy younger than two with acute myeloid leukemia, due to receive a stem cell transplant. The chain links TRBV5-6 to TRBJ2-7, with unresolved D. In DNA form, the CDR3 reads TGTGCCAGCAGCTTCGCAGCGAATTCCTTCGAGCAGTACTTC. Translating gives CASSFAANSFEQYF. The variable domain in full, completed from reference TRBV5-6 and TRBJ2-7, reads DAGVTQSPTHLIKTRGQQVTLRCSPKSGHDTVSWYQQALGQGPQFIFQYYEEEERQRGNFPDRFSGHQFPNYSSELNVNALLLGDSALYLCASSFAANSFEQYFGPGTRLTVT.